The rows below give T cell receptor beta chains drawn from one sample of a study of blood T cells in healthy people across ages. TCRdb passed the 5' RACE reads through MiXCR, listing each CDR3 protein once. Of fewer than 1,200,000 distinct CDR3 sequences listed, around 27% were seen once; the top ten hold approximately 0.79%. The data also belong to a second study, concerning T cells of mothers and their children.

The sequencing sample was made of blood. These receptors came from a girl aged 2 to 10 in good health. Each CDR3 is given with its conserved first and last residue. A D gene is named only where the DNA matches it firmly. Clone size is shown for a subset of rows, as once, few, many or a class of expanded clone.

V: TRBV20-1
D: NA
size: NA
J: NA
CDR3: CSAAPGGEAYEQYF

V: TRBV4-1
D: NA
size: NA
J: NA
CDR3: CASSPPGRQYEQFF

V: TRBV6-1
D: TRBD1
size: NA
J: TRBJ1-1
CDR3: CASSEERAGTVMNTEAFF

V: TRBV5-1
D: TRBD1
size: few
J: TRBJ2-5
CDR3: CASSPGQGFGTQYF

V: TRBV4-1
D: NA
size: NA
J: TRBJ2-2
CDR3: CASSRGPDGELFF

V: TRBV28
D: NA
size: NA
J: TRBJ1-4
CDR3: CASRNTGSARLFF

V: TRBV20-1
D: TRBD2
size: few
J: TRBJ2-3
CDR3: CSARDLASGGADTQYF

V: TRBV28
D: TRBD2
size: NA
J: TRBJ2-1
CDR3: CASGASGRDNNEQFF

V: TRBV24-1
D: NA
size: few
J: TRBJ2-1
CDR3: CATSARVGEQFF

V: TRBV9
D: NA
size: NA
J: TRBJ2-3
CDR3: CASSVSSGSSADTQYF

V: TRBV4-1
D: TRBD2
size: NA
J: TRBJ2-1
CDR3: CASSQTQAGGGNEQFF

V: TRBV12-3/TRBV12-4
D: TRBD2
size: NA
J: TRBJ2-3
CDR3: CASSETSVNTDTQYF

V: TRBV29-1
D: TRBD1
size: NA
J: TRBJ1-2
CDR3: CSMTGTHGYTF

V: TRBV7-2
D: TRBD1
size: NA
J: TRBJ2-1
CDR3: CASSLEGKEWTGTHEQFF

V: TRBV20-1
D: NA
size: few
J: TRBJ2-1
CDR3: CSASLGLADEQFF

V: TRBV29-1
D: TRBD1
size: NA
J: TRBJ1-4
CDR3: CSVGRDRGEKLFF

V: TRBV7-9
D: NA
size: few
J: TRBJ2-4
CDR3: CASSPPEAKNIQYF

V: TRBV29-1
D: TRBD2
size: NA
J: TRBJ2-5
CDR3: CSVQGLAGERETQYF

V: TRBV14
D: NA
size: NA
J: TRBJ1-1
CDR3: CASRWAENTEAFF

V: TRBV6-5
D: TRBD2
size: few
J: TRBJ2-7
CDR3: CASRLAERSSYEQYF

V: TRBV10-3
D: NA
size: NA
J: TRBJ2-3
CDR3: CAHQGGLGSDTQYF

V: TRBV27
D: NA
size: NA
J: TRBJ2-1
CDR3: CASSLRGAWQPPNEQFF

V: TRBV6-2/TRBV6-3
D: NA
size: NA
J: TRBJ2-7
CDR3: CASRLLSREQYF

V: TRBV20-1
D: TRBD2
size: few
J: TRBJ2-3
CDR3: CSAKTEGGDTQYF

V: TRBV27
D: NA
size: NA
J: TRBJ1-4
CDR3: CASSSGIRAVNEKLFF

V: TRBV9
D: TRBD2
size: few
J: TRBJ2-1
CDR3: CASSAGGVGGNEQFF

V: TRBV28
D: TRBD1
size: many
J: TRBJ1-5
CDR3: CASSLFDRDNQPQHF

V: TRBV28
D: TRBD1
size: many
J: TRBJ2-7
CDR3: CASSSGQGTYEQYF

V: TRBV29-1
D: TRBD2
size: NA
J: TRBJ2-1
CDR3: CSVEDLRTSGKILASEQFF

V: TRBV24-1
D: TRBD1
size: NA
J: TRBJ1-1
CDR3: CAISGPRQGMNTEAFF

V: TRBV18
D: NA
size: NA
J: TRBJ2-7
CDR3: CASSAQGSDEQYF

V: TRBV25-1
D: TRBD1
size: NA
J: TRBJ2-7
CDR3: CASSARMGDRRVEEQYF

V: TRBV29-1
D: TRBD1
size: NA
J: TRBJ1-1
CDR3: CSLDRGRGYNTEAFF

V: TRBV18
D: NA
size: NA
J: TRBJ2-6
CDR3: CASSTYAGSGANVLTF

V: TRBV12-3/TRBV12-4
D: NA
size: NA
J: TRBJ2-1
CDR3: CASIAGPYNEQFF

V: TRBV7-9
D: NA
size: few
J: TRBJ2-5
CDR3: CASSPQQRRQETQYF

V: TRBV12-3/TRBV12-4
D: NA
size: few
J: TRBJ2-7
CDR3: CASSFTAPHEQYF

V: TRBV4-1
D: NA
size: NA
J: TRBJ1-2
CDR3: CASSQDLGTRFNYGYTF

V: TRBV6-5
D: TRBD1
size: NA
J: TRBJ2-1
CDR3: CASSYRAGGLVNEQFF

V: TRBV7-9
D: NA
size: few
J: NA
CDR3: CASSRTGLTYEQYF

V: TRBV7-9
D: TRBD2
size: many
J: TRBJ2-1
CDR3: CASSPLAGSSYNEQFF

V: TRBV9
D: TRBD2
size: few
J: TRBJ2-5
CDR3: CASSREGEVETQYF

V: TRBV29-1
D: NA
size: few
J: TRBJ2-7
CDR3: CSVQVSYEQYF

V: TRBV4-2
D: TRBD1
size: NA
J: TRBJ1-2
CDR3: CASSQGGRDSEDYGYTF

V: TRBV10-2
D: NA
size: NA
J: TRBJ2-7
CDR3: CASSGGTGRPFYEQYF

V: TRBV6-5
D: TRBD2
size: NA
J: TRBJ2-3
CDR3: CASSYSKEASGGALGTDTQYF

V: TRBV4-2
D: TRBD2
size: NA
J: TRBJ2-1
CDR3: CASSQVAGGIYEQFF

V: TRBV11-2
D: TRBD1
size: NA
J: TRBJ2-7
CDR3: CASSSTGTGVEQYF